The source of this T cell receptor beta chain is a study of PD-1 blockade in classical Hodgkin lymphoma. As for this clone: Its antigen is unknown.

The data were produced by immunoSEQ multiplex PCR, yet TCRdb's version contains in-frame clones alone and is incomplete. The table lists about 30,000 clones, about 88% of them singletons. Germline loops: CDR1 SGHDN, CDR2 FVKESK. Trimming pared 0 bases from V and 5 bases from J, leaving 22 bases between. The CDR3 is 18 residues long. Time point denoted: cycle 4 day 1 (C4D1), after 6 weeks of nivolumab. Following autologous stem cell transplantation, relapse occurred in every patient, and exposure to brentuximab vedotin varied. The study purified CD4+ T cells from thawed PBMCs using magnetic negative selection. General study findings and limits: CD4+ TCR diversity climbed significantly by C4D1, unlike CD8+ TCR diversity. Complete responders possessed baseline diversity comparable to newly diagnosed patients.

This chain links TRBV14 with TRBJ2-5; D perhaps matches TRBD1 (6 bases). Specimen: CD4+ T cells from blood, collected before the fourth cycle of nivolumab. This receptor was obtained from a human donor with classical Hodgkin lymphoma. The CDR3 region has the DNA TGTGCCAGCAGCCAAGAATCCCGCAGGGGACCGCGGATGGAGACCCAGTACTTC. Its translation: CASSQESRRGPRMETQYF.